This entry is about one T cell receptor beta chain. Produced via immunoSEQ multiplex PCR; TCRdb's table is partial and in-frame only. The sample holds roughly 200,000 clones; 80% to 90% are singletons and the top ten take more than 3.5%. This record comes from a study of blood T cell repertoires in COVID-19. Turning to the study itself: Sites across the United States, Italy and Spain contributed samples from acute and convalescent COVID-19.

The CDR3 spans 17 residues. The gene calls are TRBV21-1 and TRBJ1-1; the DNA was not compared with TRBD1, the D call given in the table. TRBV21-1 is a documented pseudogene. Sample: PBMCs or T cells enriched from blood (not recorded which). The sequence derives from a woman aged 35 to 49 with acute COVID-19. In DNA, the CDR3 is TGTGCCAGCAGCAAAGCTCGGGCAGGGTACATGAACACTGAAGCTTTCTTT. Translated, it gives CASSKARAGYMNTEAFF.